These T cell receptor beta chains were read from a single sample in a study of technical replicates of blood from a handful of donors. Generated by immunoSEQ multiplex PCR, the TCRdb table keeps only in-frame clones and is missing some. The table records tens of thousands of clones, 85% to 95% of them present only once. The sample taken for sequencing was T cells isolated from PBMCs. These receptors originate from a human donor in good health. Both conserved end residues are part of each CDR3. A D gene is named only where the DNA matches it firmly. Expanded clones are given a class, and other clones once, few, many or no size at all.

TRBJ2-2,TRBV5-1,.,.,CASSRYGTGANTGELFF,TGCGCCAGCAGCCGTTATGGCACAGGTGCAAACACCGGGGAGCTGTTTTTT
TRBJ2-1,TRBV5-1,TRBD2,.,CASSFGLADYNEQFF,TGCGCCAGCAGCTTCGGACTAGCGGATTACAATGAGCAGTTCTTC
TRBJ2-6,TRBV14,.,few,CASSLQGPGANVLTF,TGTGCCAGCAGCCTACAGGGACCCGGGGCCAACGTCCTGACTTTC
TRBJ2-3,TRBV19,.,.,CASRSEIQGGTQYF,TGTGCCAGTAGAAGCGAGATCCAGGGGGGAACGCAGTATTTT
TRBJ2-4,TRBV6-1,.,.,CASRENLAKNIQYF,TGTGCCAGCAGGGAGAACCTAGCCAAAAACATTCAGTACTTC
TRBJ1-1,TRBV4-1,.,.,CASSQEISGNTEAFF,TGCGCCAGCAGCCAAGAGATTTCAGGGAACACTGAAGCTTTCTTT
TRBJ2-5,TRBV9,TRBD2,.,CASSVVPSGGAEQETQYF,TGTGCCAGCAGCGTAGTCCCTAGCGGGGGGGCCGAGCAAGAGACCCAGTACTTC
TRBJ2-7,TRBV29-1,TRBD2,once,CSAGRGGLFSYEQYF,TGCAGCGCAGGACGGGGGGGTTTATTCTCCTACGAGCAGTACTTC
TRBJ2-5,TRBV11-2,.,.,CASSLEGALGTQYF,TGTGCCAGCAGCTTAGAAGGGGCCCTAGGGACCCAGTACTTC
TRBJ1-2,TRBV25-1,.,once,CASSDPGHPQYGYTF,TGTGCCAGCAGTGATCCCGGACATCCACAATATGGCTACACCTTC
TRBJ2-7,TRBV4-2,.,.,CASSQVNETYEQYF,TGTGCCAGCAGCCAAGTAAATGAGACCTACGAGCAGTACTTC
TRBJ2-7,TRBV6-6,TRBD1,.,CATGGRDEQYF,TGTGCGACAGGGGGCCGCGACGAGCAGTACTTC
TRBJ2-7,TRBV27,.,once,CASSQQGLYEQYF,TGTGCCAGCAGTCAACAGGGATTGTACGAGCAGTACTTC
TRBJ2-1,TRBV5-4,.,.,CASRRSRSSYNEQFF,TGTGCCAGCAGACGTAGCCGTAGCTCCTACAATGAGCAGTTCTTC
TRBJ2-7,TRBV6-1,.,.,CASSKAYYEQYF,TGTGCCAGCAGCAAAGCGTACTACGAGCAGTACTTC
TRBJ1-4,TRBV19,.,.,CASSPGGTNEKLFF,TGTGCCAGTAGTCCGGGGGGGACTAATGAAAAACTGTTTTTT
TRBJ2-1,TRBV5-1,.,.,CASSFRLAYNEQFF,TGCGCCAGCAGCTTCCGCCTAGCCTACAATGAGCAGTTCTTC
TRBJ1-2,TRBV4-1,TRBD1,.,CASSQTRDRGYGYTF,TGCGCCAGCAGCCAAACTAGGGACAGGGGATATGGCTACACCTTC
TRBJ1-1,TRBV6-1,.,.,CASSEPRGYTEAFF,TGTGCCAGCAGTGAACCTCGAGGATACACTGAAGCTTTCTTT
TRBJ1-4,TRBV11-2,.,.,CASSFIPVATNEKLFF,TGTGCCAGCAGCTTCATACCAGTTGCAACTAATGAAAAACTGTTTTTT
TRBJ2-7,TRBV4-1,.,.,CASRSIGQQSSYEQYF,TGCGCCAGCAGATCTATAGGACAGCAAAGCTCCTACGAGCAGTACTTC
TRBJ1-5,TRBV4-1,.,.,CASSPGGGLYQPQHF,TGCGCCAGCAGCCCGGGGGGGGGATTGTATCAGCCCCAGCATTTT